The 29 T cell receptor beta chains reported below all come from one sample, sequenced in a study of radiation and T cells in renal cell carcinoma. Indicated time point: blood 2 weeks post-SBRT. Treatment reported: 15 Gy SBRT to primary tumor, nephrectomy 4 weeks later. Produced via immunoSEQ multiplex PCR; TCRdb's table is partial and in-frame only. The sample lists some 130,000 clones, about 81% occurring once. The material sequenced was blood, taken from a patient whose treatment included radiotherapy and nephrectomy. The receptor source for this set is a woman aged 60-70 years with renal cell carcinoma.

The rearrangement links TRBV5-1 to TRBJ1-4; D is perhaps TRBD1 (5 bases). V was clipped by 4 bases and J by 8 bases, with 15 bases between them. This CDR3 region has 14 residues. Germline V gene sequence: CDR1 SGHRS, CDR2 YFSETQ. This chain's CDR3 is CASSPDIGREKLFF. The CDR3 nucleotides read TGCGCCAGCAGCCCGGACATTGGGCGGGAAAAACTGTTTTTT.

This clone was picked up many times. The rearrangement joins TRBV15 to TRBJ1-2, with a tentative D call TRBD1 (5 bases). The CDR3 length is 13 residues. The germline gives CDR1 LNHNV, CDR2 YYDKDF (reference sequence). The V gene lost 2 bases and the J gene lost 9 bases, with 13 bases spanning the gap. The CDR3, as DNA: TGTGCCACCAGCAGACCTGGGGGATTCAGCTACACCTTC. This translates into CATSRPGGFSYTF.

The gene calls are TRBV7-6 and TRBJ2-2; 9 nucleotides match TRBD1. Germline V gene lookup returns CDR1 SGHVS and CDR2 FNYEAQ. This CDR3 has 16 amino acids. V shed 5 bases, J shed 5 bases, and the junction held 9 bases outside the gene matches. The CDR3 bases are TGTGCCAGCAGCGGTTGGGACAGGGCGAGTACCGGGGAGCTGTTTTTT. Translating it yields CASSGWDRASTGELFF.

This clone was detected only once. DNA of the CDR3: TGTGCCAGCAGCAAAGAAAGGACAGACCTTAGCTCCTACGAGCAGTACTTC. It specifies CASSKERTDLSSYEQYF. The V call is TRBV21-1, the J call TRBJ2-7; the D segment call TRBD1 is taken from the table without a DNA check. TRBV21-1 is a pseudogene locus. The CDR3 consists of 17 residues.

This chain connects TRBV5-6 to TRBJ1-1; D gene ambiguous. CDR3 length equals 14 residues. The V end was cut by 2 bases, the J end by 2 bases, with 10 bases between. CDR1 and CDR2 (germline): SGHDT, YYEEEE. This CDR3 reads CASSFGGPNTEAFF. CDR3 coding DNA: TGTGCCAGCAGCTTCGGCGGTCCAAACACTGAAGCTTTCTTT.

The chain employs TRBV27 and TRBJ1-1; 7 bases fit TRBD1. The CDR3 spans 13 residues. CDR1 is MNHEY and CDR2 is SMNVEV in the germline V gene (reference sequence). Trimming at V came to 8 bases and at J to 4 bases, leaving 7 bases not matched to a gene. The CDR3 region is CASGPTGSTEAFF. CDR3 sequence (DNA): TGTGCCAGCGGACCGACAGGGAGCACTGAAGCTTTCTTT.

The genes are TRBV28 and TRBJ1-2, with D maybe TRBD1 (5 bases). The CDR3 extends over 14 amino acids. The V end was cut by 6 bases, the J end by 1 base, with 12 bases between. CDR1 and CDR2 from the germline V gene are MDHEN and SYDVKM. In nucleotides, the CDR3 is TGTGCCAGCAGAATCCCGGGACTTAACTATGGCTACACCTTC. It encodes CASRIPGLNYGYTF.

This chain links TRBV6-1 with TRBJ2-3; D could derive from TRBD1 or TRBD2 (5 bases each). Looked up from germline, CDR1 is MNHNS and CDR2 is SASEGT. There are 16 residues in the CDR3. V was cut by 2 bases and J by 1 base, with 13 bases left in between. DNA of the CDR3: TGTGCCAGCAGTGAACTTGGGACCGTCGGCACAGATACGCAGTATTTT. This translates into CASSELGTVGTDTQYF.

V and J are TRBV11-2 and TRBJ1-5; no firm D call. CDR1 is SGHAT, CDR2 FQNNGV, per germline. Trimming pared 1 base from V and 5 bases from J, leaving 6 bases between. This CDR3 region has 13 residues. The DNA of the CDR3 is TGTGCCAGCAGCTTAGCGGTTTATCAGCCCCAGCATTTT. The encoded protein is CASSLAVYQPQHF.

The genes are TRBV18 and TRBJ1-1, with a tentative D call TRBD1 (5 bases). Germline CDR1 and CDR2: KGHSH and LQKENI. V lost 3 bases, J lost 2 bases, and 10 bases lay in between. The CDR3 covers 14 residues. CDR3 residues: CASSPRQPNTEAFF. In nucleotides, the CDR3 is TGTGCCAGCTCACCGCGACAGCCTAACACTGAAGCTTTCTTT.

The chain's CDR3 is CASSLVRGGTQETQYF. The CDR3, as DNA: TGTGCCAGCAGCTTGGTTCGGGGGGGCACCCAAGAGACCCAGTACTTC. The V gene is TRBV5-5, the J gene TRBJ2-5; 8 bases agree with TRBD2. There are 16 residues in the CDR3. With 0 bases clipped from V and 1 base from J, the junction kept 5 bases outside the gene matches. Germline V gene data show CDR1 as SGHKS and CDR2 as YYEKEE (reference sequence).

This chain joins TRBV5-4 and TRBJ2-1; no definite D call. CDR3 length: 17 amino acids. Germline-derived CDR1 and CDR2 are SGHNT and YYREEE (reference sequence). V lost 0 bases and J 0 bases, leaving 13 bases between the germline ends. For the CDR3, the DNA is TGTGCCAGCAGCTTGGGAGGTGGACCGGCCTCCTACAATGAGCAGTTCTTC. Its protein is CASSLGGGPASYNEQFF. The entire variable domain, with the rest obtained from reference TRBV5-4 and TRBJ2-1, is as follows: ETGVTQSPTHLIKTRGQQVTLRCSSQSGHNTVSWYQQALGQGPQFIFQYYREEENGRGNFPPRFSGLQFPNYSSELNVNALELDDSALYLCASSLGGGPASYNEQFFGPGTRLTVL.

This chain uses TRBV7-9 with TRBJ1-1; D may be TRBD1 (6 bases). CDR1 and CDR2 (germline): SEHNR, FQNEAQ (reference sequence). This CDR3 has 17 amino acids. The ends were cut back, 5 bases at V and 8 bases at J, with 27 bases in the middle. The CDR3 protein is CASSGGWGTLIGIEAFF. The DNA for the CDR3 is TGTGCCAGCAGCGGAGGGTGGGGGACACTAATCGGAATCGAAGCTTTCTTT.

This chain joins TRBV7-3 and TRBJ1-1; TRBD1 is a possible D gene (6 bases). Trimming cost V 3 bases and J 8 bases, with 7 bases left between them. The CDR3 contains 11 residues. From germline, CDR1 is SGHTA and CDR2 FQGTGA. In DNA form, the CDR3 reads TGTGCCAGCAGCTTGGACAGCGAAGCTTTCTTT. This gives the protein CASSLDSEAFF.

Ten or more counts support this clone. The chain employs TRBV6-1 and TRBJ1-1; the D gene is possibly TRBD1 (6 bases). V gave up 11 bases and J gave up 8 bases, with 24 bases separating them. Looked up from germline, CDR1 is MNHNS and CDR2 is SASEGT. The CDR3 runs 14 residues. The CDR3 nucleotides read TGTGCCCACCTAGGAGACCTGGGGAGGGGGGAAGCTTTCTTT. Protein: CAHLGDLGRGEAFF.

J is TRBJ2-3 and V is TRBV2; D may be TRBD1 or TRBD2 (6 bases each). Germline CDR1 and CDR2: SNHLY and FYNNEI. This CDR3 has 14 amino acids. Deletions cut 2 bases from V and 1 base from J, with 7 bases between. CDR3 protein: CASSERGRTDTQYF. CDR3 DNA sequence: TGTGCCAGCAGTGAACGGGGGCGCACAGATACGCAGTATTTT.

The chain employs TRBV7-3 and TRBJ1-2; the D is unclear. Germline V gene data show CDR1 as SGHTA and CDR2 as FQGTGA. The CDR3 is 14 residues long. Trimming removed 0 bases at V and 3 bases at J, with 8 bases between. The CDR3: CASSLTFGDYGYTF. The DNA for the CDR3 is TGTGCCAGCAGCTTAACGTTCGGGGACTATGGCTACACCTTC.

The sample holds a few counts of this clone. This chain links TRBV9 with TRBJ1-1; TRBD1 might be the D (6 bases). V dropped 0 bases and J dropped 7 bases, with 16 bases sitting between them. From germline, CDR1 is SGDLS and CDR2 YYNGEE. CDR3 length: 15 amino acids. CDR3 residues: CASSVAFGGQGEAFF. CDR3 nucleotide sequence: TGTGCCAGCAGCGTAGCGTTCGGGGGCCAGGGTGAAGCTTTCTTT.

The chain recombines TRBV7-9 with TRBJ2-6, with D possibly TRBD2 on 7 matching bases. CDR1 SEHNR and CDR2 FQNEAQ come from the germline V gene (reference sequence). The V and J ends lost 11 bases and 0 bases respectively, with 17 bases between them. This CDR3 contains 16 residues. The CDR3 DNA reads as TGTGCCCGGGGGGCAGGGCCGACCTCTGGGGCCAACGTCCTGACTTTC. As protein: CARGAGPTSGANVLTF.

The chain combines TRBV28 with TRBJ1-5; 9 nucleotides align to TRBD1. The ends lost 7 bases at V and 2 bases at J; junction bases unmatched: 12. From germline, CDR1 is MDHEN and CDR2 SYDVKM. The CDR3 is 17 residues long. The CDR3 region is CASIFNSGQGGNQPQHF. In DNA, the CDR3 is TGTGCCAGCATCTTTAACTCGGGACAGGGAGGCAATCAGCCCCAGCATTTT.

This clone was observed a handful of times. V is TRBV5-1 and J is TRBJ1-1, with D perhaps matching TRBD1 (6 bases). Looked up from germline, CDR1 is SGHRS and CDR2 is YFSETQ. The CDR3 length is 14 residues. Trimming took 1 base from V and 0 from J, leaving 7 bases between them. The CDR3 spells CASSLTGLNTEAFF. In nucleotides, the CDR3 is TGCGCCAGCAGCTTGACAGGGCTGAACACTGAAGCTTTCTTT.

The chain uses TRBV5-6 and TRBJ1-2; D may be TRBD1 (5 bases). Trimming stripped 4 bases from V and 8 bases from J, with 18 bases between. In germline, CDR1 is SGHDT, CDR2 YYEEEE. There are 14 residues in the CDR3. Written as DNA, the CDR3 is TGTGCCAGCAGCGCACTAAAGGGGCCATGGGGCTACACCTTC. Amino acids: CASSALKGPWGYTF.

In this sample, this clone turned up once. J is TRBJ1-2 and V is TRBV5-1; D not certain. The CDR3 is 14 amino acids. Per the germline V gene, CDR1 is SGHRS and CDR2 is YFSETQ. Between the trimmed V and J ends, which lost 6 bases and 1 base, there was a span of 13 bases. CDR3 DNA sequence: TGCGCCAGCACCCCCCTGGGTGATAACTATGGCTACACCTTC. This translates into CASTPLGDNYGYTF.

This chain uses TRBV6-5 with TRBJ1-1; no clear D. There are 16 residues in the CDR3. Germline CDR1 MNHEY, CDR2 SVGAGI. Between the trimmed V and J ends, which lost 4 bases and 1 base, there was a span of 16 bases. The CDR3 coding sequence is TGTGCCAGCAGTTTGGGTCCAGGACGGTGGAACACTGAAGCTTTCTTT. It translates to CASSLGPGRWNTEAFF.

The rearrangement uses TRBV6-5 and TRBJ1-2; 7 bases agree with TRBD1. CDR1 is MNHEY, CDR2 SVGAGI, per germline. There are 16 residues in the CDR3. The J segment lost 0 bases and the V segment lost 0 bases, leaving 4 bases of the junction unmatched. The CDR3 reads CASSYSYRGANYGYTF. The CDR3 DNA is TGTGCCAGCAGTTACTCGTACAGGGGTGCTAACTATGGCTACACCTTC.

The rearrangement joins TRBV19 to TRBJ2-2; D gene unclear. This CDR3 has 13 residues. Germline V lookup: CDR1 LNHDA, CDR2 SQIVND (reference sequence). V dropped 3 bases and J dropped 4 bases, with 6 bases sitting between them. Here the CDR3 DNA reads TGTGCCAGTAGTATTAAGGGCACCGGGGAGCTGTTTTTT. Translation gives CASSIKGTGELFF.

The gene calls are TRBV5-1 and TRBJ2-6, with TRBD1 as a possible D gene (6 bases). Per the germline V gene, CDR1 is SGHRS and CDR2 is YFSETQ. Trimming left V 6 bases short and J 0 bases short, with 13 bases between. This CDR3 contains 16 residues. This CDR3 reads CASTPEQGSGANVLTF. Written as DNA, the CDR3 is TGCGCCAGCACTCCCGAACAGGGCTCTGGGGCCAACGTCCTGACTTTC. Variable domain in full (rest from reference TRBV5-1 and TRBJ2-6): KAGVTQTPRYLIKTRGQQVTLSCSPISGHRSVSWYQQTPGQGLQFLFEYFSETQRNKGNFPGRFSGRQFSNSRSEMNVSTLELGDSALYLCASTPEQGSGANVLTFGAGSRLTVL.

The rearrangement links TRBV6-1 to TRBJ2-5; a weak D match, TRBD1 (6 bases). The CDR3 extends over 15 amino acids. Trimming shortened V by 7 bases and J by 4 bases, and 19 bases separated the two germline ends. CDR1 and CDR2 (germline): MNHNS, SASEGT. This chain's CDR3 is CASTASTGQVETQYF. Here the CDR3 DNA reads TGTGCCAGCACCGCTTCTACAGGGCAAGTAGAGACCCAGTACTTC.

This clone has just a few counts. The gene calls are TRBV6-1 and TRBJ1-1; possible D gene TRBD1, 5 bases. The CDR3 is 13 amino acids. V lost 8 bases, J lost 1 base, and 11 bases lay in between. Germline-derived CDR1 and CDR2 are MNHNS and SASEGT. CDR3 DNA: TGTGCCAGCCAAAGGGGCGAGAACACTGAAGCTTTCTTT. Residues: CASQRGENTEAFF.